The subject of this entry is one TCR beta chain. As yet, its antigen is unknown. Primers included in the PCR were 60 Vbeta and 13 Jbeta primers. The protocol was immunoSEQ multiplex PCR, while the TCRdb copy is restricted to in-frame clones and leaves out a portion. The sample contains about 170,000 clones, approximately 80% of which appear only once. The data originate from a study of cytomegalovirus exposure and HLA in healthy donors. Study as a whole: Of all 400 or so donors who were genotyped, 75% to 90% belonged to the Caucasian-associated ancestry cluster.

Germline CDR1 reads MDHEN; CDR2 reads SYDVKM. CDR3 length: 15 residues. V was pared by 3 bases and J by 0 bases, with 8 bases between. Study observations and caveats: Researchers reported that three CMV-associated chains were confirmed in vitro as CMV antigen-specific. V- and J-gene trimming in TCR beta was tied to a missense DCLRE1C variant by an analysis performed later. Across all donors, roughly uniform sequencing depth was an assumption of the presence/absence analyses.

Input material: PBMCs. The gene calls are TRBV28 and TRBJ1-4; D is uncertain. The TCR comes from a female donor in good health and CMV-seronegative. CDR3 amino acids: CASSFAGSTNEKLFF. The CDR3 nucleotides are TGTGCCAGCAGTTTTGCGGGTTCAACTAATGAAAAACTGTTTTTT.